The 5 T cell receptor beta chains presented below share a single source sample, sequenced in a study of Graves' ophthalmopathy and Graves' hyperthyroidism. The TCR beta CDR3 regions underwent amplification from RNA transcripts. HTBI primers were employed in first-round RT-PCR, then a second-round multiplex PCR followed. One entry per CDR3 protein results from TCRdb running MiXCR on the multiplex PCR reads. In the table there are about 620,000 distinct CDR3 sequences, 22% of which are singletons. The sequenced sample was peripheral blood. Receptors originate from a woman under 30 with stable Graves' hyperthyroidism. Some clones in this sample may be carry-over from other donors' samples.

The chain recombines TRBV12-3 or TRBV12-4 with TRBJ1-2; TRBD1 aligns across 11 bases. Trimming removed 4 bases from V and 6 bases from J; junction bases left unmatched: 4. The CDR3 runs to 14 residues. The CDR3 bases are TGTGCCAGCAGTTACGCGGACAGGGGGCATGGCTACACCTTC. It encodes CASSYADRGHGYTF.

This clonotype was observed once. This may be a read error: a much more frequent sequence differs by one nucleotide. The chain joins TRBV6-5 to TRBJ1-1, with D tentatively TRBD1 (5 bases). Germline V gene lookup returns CDR1 MNHEY and CDR2 SVGAGI. This CDR3 is 14 amino acids long. CDR3 nucleotide sequence: TGTGCCAGCAGTTTACAGGCGGTGAACACTGAAGTTTTCTTT. It specifies CASSLQAVNTEVFF.

This clonotype was recorded only once. V usage is TRBV10-3 and J usage is TRBJ2-7; tentative D call: TRBD2 (6 bases). The CDR3 is 17 amino acids. The germline V gene has CDR1 ENHRY and CDR2 SYGVKD. V lost 10 bases and J lost 3, with 28 bases in between. The CDR3 reads CASPRVSGSWGVYEQYF. In DNA form, the CDR3 reads TGTGCCAGTCCGAGAGTCTCCGGCTCGTGGGGGGTCTACGAGCAGTACTTC.

About this clonotype: One junction end disagrees with the germline gene, perhaps due to a read error. The J gene is TRBJ1-6, the V gene TRBV6-1; D is undetermined. The CDR3 runs to 13 residues. The germline gives CDR1 MNHNS, CDR2 SASEGT. The CDR3 coding sequence is TGTGCCAGCAATGAAAGTGAGAATTCACCCCTCCACTTT. It specifies CASNESENSPLHF.

This clonotype showed up many times. This chain joins TRBV5-1 and TRBJ1-1; 9 bases are a match to TRBD1. The CDR3 is made up of 15 amino acids. Germline values: CDR1 SGHRS, CDR2 YFSETQ. V was pared by 4 bases and J by 3 bases, with 7 bases of the junction left unmatched. The CDR3 is CASSVTGTGYTEAFF. CDR3 bases: TGCGCCAGCAGCGTAACCGGGACAGGGTACACTGAAGCTTTCTTT.